These T cell receptor beta chains were read from a single sample in a study of T cell repertoires in cytomegalovirus infection. In TCRdb, the reads were re-called with MiXCR into one record per CDR3 protein. The sample comprises approximately 500,000 distinct CDR3 sequences, 16% of which are singletons, and roughly a quarter rests with the top ten. Material: CD8+ T cells from PBMCs. The origin of the receptors is a human donor in good health (CMV status not recorded). Some clones in this sample may be carry-over from other donors' samples. Each CDR3 is given with its conserved first and last residue. A D gene is named only where the DNA matches it firmly. Clone size is given for some rows only: seen once, a few or many times, or a class if the clone is expanded.

D: TRBD2; V: TRBV20-1; J: TRBJ2-7; size: .; CDR3: CSATSGGYSYEQYF; DNA: TGCAGTGCTACTAGCGGGGGGTACTCCTACGAGCAGTACTTC
D: .; V: TRBV12-3/TRBV12-4; J: TRBJ2-7; size: many; CDR3: CASSFRTGPYEQYF; DNA: TGTGCCAGCAGTTTTCGGACTGGTCCCTACGAGCAGTACTTC
D: TRBD1; V: TRBV6-1; J: TRBJ1-1; size: many; CDR3: CASSEASQGWNTEAFF; DNA: TGTGCCAGCAGTGAAGCTTCACAGGGGTGGAACACTGAAGCTTTCTTT
D: .; V: TRBV25-1; J: TRBJ1-1; size: .; CDR3: CASSEYPTGYHTEAFF; DNA: TGTGCCAGCAGTGAATACCCGACAGGCTACCACACTGAAGCTTTCTTT
D: .; V: TRBV7-9; J: TRBJ2-6; size: few; CDR3: CASSLEFYRVESGANVLTF; DNA: TGTGCCAGCAGCTTAGAATTTTACAGGGTTGAATCTGGGGCCAACGTCCTGACTTTC
D: .; V: TRBV9; J: TRBJ1-1; size: few; CDR3: CASSVVMEIGTEAFF; DNA: TGTGCCAGCAGCGTAGTTATGGAGATAGGAACTGAAGCTTTCTTT
D: .; V: TRBV29-1; J: TRBJ2-3; size: .; CDR3: CSAVRGRTDTQYF; DNA: TGCAGCGCCGTGAGGGGAAGGACAGATACGCAGTATTTT
D: .; V: TRBV19; J: TRBJ1-2; size: .; CDR3: CATKGEYYGYTF; DNA: TGTGCCACGAAGGGGGAGTACTATGGCTACACCTTC
D: .; V: TRBV5-5; J: TRBJ2-3; size: few; CDR3: CASSLDRVVTDTQYF; DNA: TGTGCCAGCAGCTTGGACAGGGTGGTCACAGATACGCAGTATTTT
D: TRBD2; V: TRBV11-2; J: TRBJ2-1; size: many; CDR3: CASSFLAGARNEQFF; DNA: TGTGCCAGCAGCTTCCTAGCGGGGGCCCGCAATGAGCAGTTCTTC
D: .; V: TRBV2; J: TRBJ2-1; size: once; CDR3: CASSAPWVSSYNEQFF; DNA: TGTGCCAGCAGCGCGCCTTGGGTTAGCTCCTACAATGAGCAGTTCTTC
D: .; V: TRBV7-8; J: TRBJ2-2; size: many; CDR3: CASSLAPPRGELFF; DNA: TGTGCCAGCAGCTTAGCCCCACCACGCGGGGAGCTGTTTTTT
D: TRBD2; V: TRBV7-2; J: TRBJ2-3; size: many; CDR3: CASSRRAGGLTDTQYF; DNA: TGTGCCAGCAGCCGCAGGGCGGGGGGCCTTACAGATACGCAGTATTTT
D: .; V: TRBV4-1; J: TRBJ1-5; size: .; CDR3: CASSQTAPNQPQHF; DNA: TGCGCCAGCAGCCAGACGGCTCCCAATCAGCCCCAGCATTTT
D: .; V: TRBV27; J: TRBJ2-7; size: few; CDR3: CASSWAAGNYEQYF; DNA: TGTGCCAGCAGTTGGGCAGCAGGGAATTACGAGCAGTACTTC
D: .; V: TRBV6-1; J: TRBJ1-5; size: once; CDR3: CASSEAEQGNQPQHF; DNA: TGTGCCAGCAGTGAAGCCGAGCAGGGCAATCAGCCCCAGCATTTT
D: TRBD1; V: TRBV7-9; J: TRBJ2-7; size: few; CDR3: CASSSGTGPGEQYF; DNA: TGTGCCAGCAGCTCAGGGACAGGCCCTGGCGAGCAGTACTTC
D: .; V: TRBV7-9; J: TRBJ1-5; size: many; CDR3: CASSLPGLYQPQHF; DNA: TGTGCCAGCAGCCTTCCGGGACTTTATCAGCCCCAGCATTTT
D: .; V: TRBV29-1; J: TRBJ2-1; size: .; CDR3: CSAPIYNEQFF; DNA: TGCAGCGCGCCGATCTACAATGAGCAGTTCTTC
D: TRBD2; V: TRBV2; J: TRBJ2-1; size: many; CDR3: CASSLAGVSNEQFF; DNA: TGTGCCAGCTCGCTAGCGGGAGTATCTAATGAGCAGTTCTTC
D: .; V: TRBV28; J: TRBJ1-5; size: few; CDR3: CASSRGAGGQPQHF; DNA: TGTGCCAGCAGTCGTGGGGCCGGAGGGCAGCCCCAGCATTTT
D: .; V: TRBV6-6; J: TRBJ2-5; size: many; CDR3: CASSYRRDRPSHPQETQYF; DNA: TGTGCCAGCAGTTACCGCCGGGACCGACCCTCCCATCCCCAAGAGACCCAGTACTTC
D: .; V: TRBV27; J: TRBJ1-1; size: few; CDR3: CASSSSRVRSTEAFF; DNA: TGTGCCAGCAGTAGTTCCCGGGTTCGAAGTACTGAAGCTTTCTTT
D: TRBD2; V: TRBV7-8; J: TRBJ2-7; size: many; CDR3: CASSSGLAGGLVYEQYF; DNA: TGTGCCAGCAGCTCGGGACTAGCGGGAGGTTTGGTCTACGAGCAGTACTTC
D: TRBD1; V: TRBV9; J: TRBJ1-3; size: many; CDR3: CASSPTGEANTIYF; DNA: TGTGCCAGCAGCCCCACAGGGGAAGCGAACACCATATATTTT
D: TRBD2; V: TRBV6-1; J: TRBJ2-2; size: few; CDR3: CASSPLPVAGGTGELFF; DNA: TGTGCCAGCAGCCCCCTTCCCGTTGCGGGGGGCACCGGGGAGCTGTTTTTT
D: .; V: TRBV27; J: TRBJ2-7; size: few; CDR3: CASSLRGSDEQYF; DNA: TGTGCCAGCAGTTTACGGGGGAGTGACGAGCAGTACTTC
D: .; V: TRBV29-1; J: TRBJ1-2; size: .; CDR3: CSVEDQGKGYTF; DNA: TGCAGCGTTGAAGACCAGGGGAAGGGCTACACCTTC
D: TRBD1; V: TRBV7-6; J: TRBJ1-2; size: many; CDR3: CASSYNRQGGGYTF; DNA: TGTGCCAGCAGCTACAATCGACAGGGAGGCGGCTACACCTTC
D: .; V: TRBV19; J: TRBJ1-1; size: many; CDR3: CASSLDGLNTEAFF; DNA: TGTGCCAGTAGTCTGGACGGTTTGAACACTGAAGCTTTCTTT
D: TRBD1; V: TRBV7-9; J: TRBJ2-1; size: many; CDR3: CASSSILGQGAGEQFF; DNA: TGTGCCAGCAGCTCCATACTAGGACAGGGGGCCGGTGAGCAGTTCTTC
D: .; V: TRBV4-2; J: TRBJ2-7; size: few; CDR3: CASSQDGQSNF; DNA: TGTGCCAGCAGCCAAGACGGGCAGTCAAACTTC
D: .; V: TRBV28; J: TRBJ2-5; size: .; CDR3: CASTPPGPGRETQYF; DNA: TGTGCCAGCACCCCCCCGGGACCCGGCCGAGAGACCCAGTACTTC
D: TRBD1; V: TRBV29-1; J: TRBJ2-6; size: .; CDR3: CSVERIGQGESGANVLTF; DNA: TGCAGCGTTGAAAGGATTGGACAGGGGGAATCTGGGGCCAACGTCCTGACTTTC
D: .; V: TRBV28; J: TRBJ1-3; size: few; CDR3: CASSLGDRLPGDTIYF; DNA: TGTGCCAGCAGTTTAGGAGACAGGCTGCCTGGGGACACCATATATTTT
D: .; V: TRBV6-1; J: TRBJ2-1; size: few; CDR3: CASTNSALIGNNEQFF; DNA: TGTGCCAGCACCAACTCGGCCCTCATTGGTAACAATGAGCAGTTCTTC
D: .; V: TRBV2; J: TRBJ1-5; size: many; CDR3: CASSALRTVNQPQHF; DNA: TGTGCCAGCAGTGCCCTCCGGACAGTTAATCAGCCCCAGCATTTT
D: .; V: TRBV7-9; J: TRBJ1-4; size: few; CDR3: CASSPPGRASEKLFF; DNA: TGTGCCAGCAGCCCACCAGGCAGGGCCTCTGAAAAACTGTTTTTT
D: .; V: TRBV12-3/TRBV12-4; J: TRBJ1-1; size: many; CDR3: CASSLESGMNTEAFF; DNA: TGTGCCAGCAGTTTAGAGTCAGGTATGAACACTGAAGCTTTCTTT
D: .; V: TRBV7-9; J: TRBJ1-3; size: .; CDR3: CASSPPDSPAEGNTIYF; DNA: TGTGCCAGCAGCCCCCCGGACAGCCCGGCGGAAGGAAACACCATATATTTT
D: .; V: TRBV19; J: TRBJ2-1; size: .; CDR3: CASSIGYGDEQFF; DNA: TGTGCCAGTAGTATAGGCTACGGAGATGAGCAGTTCTTC
D: TRBD2; V: TRBV7-9; J: TRBJ2-7; size: many; CDR3: CASSLGLAGGEQYF; DNA: TGTGCCAGCAGCTTGGGACTAGCGGGAGGCGAGCAGTACTTC
D: .; V: TRBV18; J: TRBJ2-1; size: few; CDR3: CASSPRRALRGYNEQFF; DNA: TGTGCCAGCTCACCCAGGAGGGCACTGCGGGGCTACAATGAGCAGTTCTTC
D: TRBD2; V: TRBV20-1; J: TRBJ2-2; size: .; CDR3: CSAGGLAENTGELFF; DNA: TGCAGTGCTGGGGGACTAGCGGAGAACACCGGGGAGCTGTTTTTT
D: TRBD2; V: TRBV5-6; J: TRBJ2-5; size: few; CDR3: CASSLALAGYLQETQYF; DNA: TGTGCCAGCAGCTTGGCCTTAGCGGGATACCTCCAGGAGACCCAGTACTTC
D: TRBD1; V: TRBV28; J: TRBJ1-5; size: .; CDR3: CASSPPGQGLQPQHF; DNA: TGTGCCAGCAGTCCACCGGGACAGGGGTTACAGCCCCAGCATTTT
D: .; V: TRBV6-5; J: TRBJ2-5; size: .; CDR3: CASSHSTVPQETQYF; DNA: TGTGCCAGCAGTCACTCTACAGTTCCCCAAGAGACCCAGTACTTC
D: .; V: TRBV29-1; J: TRBJ1-2; size: many; CDR3: CSAEESGLNYGYTF; DNA: TGCAGCGCCGAGGAAAGCGGGCTTAACTATGGCTACACCTTC
D: .; V: TRBV19; J: TRBJ1-1; size: many; CDR3: CAIRGPEAFF; DNA: TGTGCCATCAGAGGCCCTGAAGCTTTCTTT
D: TRBD1; V: TRBV10-2; J: TRBJ1-6; size: many; CDR3: CASRSTGNTPLHF; DNA: TGCGCCAGCAGATCGACAGGGAACACCCCCCTCCACTTT
D: .; V: TRBV7-9; J: TRBJ1-5; size: many; CDR3: CASSLAPGGADQPQHF; DNA: TGTGCCAGCAGCTTAGCCCCCGGGGGCGCGGATCAGCCCCAGCATTTT
D: TRBD2; V: TRBV7-9; J: TRBJ2-1; size: many; CDR3: CASSLSGGEQFF; DNA: TGTGCCAGCAGCCTCTCGGGGGGTGAGCAGTTCTTC